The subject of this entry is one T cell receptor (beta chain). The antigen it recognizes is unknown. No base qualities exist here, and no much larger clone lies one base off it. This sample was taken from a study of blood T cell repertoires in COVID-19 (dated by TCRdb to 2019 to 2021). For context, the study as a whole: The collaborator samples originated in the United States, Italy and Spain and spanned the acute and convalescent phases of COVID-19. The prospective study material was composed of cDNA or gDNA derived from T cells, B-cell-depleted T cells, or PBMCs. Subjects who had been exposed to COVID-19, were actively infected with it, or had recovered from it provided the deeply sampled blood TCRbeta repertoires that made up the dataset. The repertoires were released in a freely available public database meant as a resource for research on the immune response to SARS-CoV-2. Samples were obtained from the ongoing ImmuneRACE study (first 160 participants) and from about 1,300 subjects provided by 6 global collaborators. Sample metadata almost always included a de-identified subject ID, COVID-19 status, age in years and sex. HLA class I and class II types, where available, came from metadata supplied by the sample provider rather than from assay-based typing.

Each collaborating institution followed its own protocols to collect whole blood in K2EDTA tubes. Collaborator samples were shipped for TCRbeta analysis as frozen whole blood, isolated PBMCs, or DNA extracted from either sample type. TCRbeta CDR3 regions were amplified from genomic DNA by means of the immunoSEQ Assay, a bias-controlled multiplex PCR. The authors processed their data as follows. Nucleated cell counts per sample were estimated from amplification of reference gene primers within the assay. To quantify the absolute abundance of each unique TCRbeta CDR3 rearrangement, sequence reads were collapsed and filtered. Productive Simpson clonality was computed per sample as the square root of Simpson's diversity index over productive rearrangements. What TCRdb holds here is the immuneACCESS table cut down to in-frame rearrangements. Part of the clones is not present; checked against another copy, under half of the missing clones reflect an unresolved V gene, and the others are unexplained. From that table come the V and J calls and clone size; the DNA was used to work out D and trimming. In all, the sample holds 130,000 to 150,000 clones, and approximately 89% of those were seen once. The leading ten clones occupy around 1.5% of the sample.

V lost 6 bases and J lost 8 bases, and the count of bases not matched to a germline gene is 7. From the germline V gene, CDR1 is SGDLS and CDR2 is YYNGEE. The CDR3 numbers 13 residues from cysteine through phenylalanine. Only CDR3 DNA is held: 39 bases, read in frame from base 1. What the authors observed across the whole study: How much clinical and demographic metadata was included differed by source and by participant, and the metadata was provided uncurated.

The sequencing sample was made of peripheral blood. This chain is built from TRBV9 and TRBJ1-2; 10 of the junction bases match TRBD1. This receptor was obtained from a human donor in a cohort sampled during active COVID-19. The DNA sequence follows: TGTGCCAGCACCTTCGACAGGGGGCAAGGCTACACCTTC. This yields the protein CASTFDRGQGYTF.